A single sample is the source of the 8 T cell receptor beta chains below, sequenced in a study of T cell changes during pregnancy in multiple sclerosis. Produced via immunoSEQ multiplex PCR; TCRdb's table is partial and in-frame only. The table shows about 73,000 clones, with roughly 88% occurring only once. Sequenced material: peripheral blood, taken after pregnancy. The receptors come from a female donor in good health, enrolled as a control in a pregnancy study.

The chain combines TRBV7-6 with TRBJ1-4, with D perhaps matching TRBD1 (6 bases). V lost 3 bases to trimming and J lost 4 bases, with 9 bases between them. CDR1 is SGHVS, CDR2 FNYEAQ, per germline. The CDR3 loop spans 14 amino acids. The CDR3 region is CASSFTGINEKLFF. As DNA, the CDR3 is TGTGCCAGCAGCTTCACAGGGATTAATGAAAAACTGTTTTTT. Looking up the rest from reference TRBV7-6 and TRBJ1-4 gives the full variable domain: GAGVSQSPRYKVTKRGQDVALRCDPISGHVSLYWYRQALGQGPEFLTYFNYEAQQDKSGLPNDRFSAERPEGSISTLTIQRTEQRDSAMYRCASSFTGINEKLFFGSGTQLSVL.

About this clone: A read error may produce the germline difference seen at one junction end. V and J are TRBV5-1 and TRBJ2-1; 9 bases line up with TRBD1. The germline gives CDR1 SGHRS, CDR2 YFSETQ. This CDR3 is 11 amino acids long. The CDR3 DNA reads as TGCGCCAGCAGCTTGGGGGACAGGGAGGTCTTC. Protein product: CASSLGDREVF.

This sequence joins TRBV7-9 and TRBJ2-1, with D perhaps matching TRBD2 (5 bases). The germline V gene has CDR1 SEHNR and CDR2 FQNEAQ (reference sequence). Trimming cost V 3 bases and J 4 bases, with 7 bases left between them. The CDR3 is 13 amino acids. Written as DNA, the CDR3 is TGTGCCAGCAGCTTGGGAGAGTACAATGAGCAGTTCTTC. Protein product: CASSLGEYNEQFF.

The CDR3: CASSMGTGVPYEQYF. The CDR3 coding sequence is TGTGCCAGTAGTATGGGGACAGGGGTCCCCTACGAGCAGTACTTC. The J gene is TRBJ2-7, the V gene TRBV19; TRBD1 aligns across 10 bases. V was pared by 3 bases and J by 2 bases, with 4 bases of the junction left unmatched. The germline gives CDR1 LNHDA, CDR2 SQIVND (reference sequence). This CDR3 is 15 amino acids long.

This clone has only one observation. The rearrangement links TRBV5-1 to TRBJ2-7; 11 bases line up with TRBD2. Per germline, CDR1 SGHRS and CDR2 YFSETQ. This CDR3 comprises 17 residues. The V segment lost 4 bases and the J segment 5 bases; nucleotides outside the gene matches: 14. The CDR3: CASSPGGSGRALNEQYF. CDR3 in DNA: TGCGCCAGCAGCCCGGGGGGTAGCGGGAGGGCCTTGAACGAGCAGTACTTC.

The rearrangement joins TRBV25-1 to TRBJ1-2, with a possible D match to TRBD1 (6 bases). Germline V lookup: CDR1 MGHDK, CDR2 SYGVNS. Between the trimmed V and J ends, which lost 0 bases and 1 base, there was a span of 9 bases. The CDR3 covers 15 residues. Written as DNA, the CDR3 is TGTGCCAGCAGTGAATACGGGACACATAACTATGGCTACACCTTC. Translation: CASSEYGTHNYGYTF.

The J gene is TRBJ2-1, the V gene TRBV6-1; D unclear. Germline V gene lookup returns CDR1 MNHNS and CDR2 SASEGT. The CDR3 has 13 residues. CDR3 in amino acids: CAEAIGPYNEQFF. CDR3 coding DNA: TGTGCAGAAGCTATTGGTCCCTACAATGAGCAGTTCTTC.

The CDR3 region is CASSVDGTGKYGYTF. The CDR3 nucleotides read TGTGCCAGCAGCGTAGACGGGACAGGGAAGTATGGCTACACCTTC. The rearrangement uses TRBV9 and TRBJ1-2; 9 positions match TRBD1. CDR1 is SGDLS and CDR2 is YYNGEE in the germline V gene. The V gene end was trimmed by 0 bases and the J gene end by 5 bases; junction bases not matched to a gene: 5. The CDR3 is 15 amino acids.